The 8 T cell receptor beta chains below come from one sample, sequenced in a study of shared clonotypes between healthy human individuals. Only in-frame clones appear in the TCRdb table, and some are missing; sequencing was by immunoSEQ multiplex PCR. The sample lists about 600,000 clones, 98% occurring once. Only CD45RO-negative cells positively selected for CCR7 counted as naive CD8 cells, so terminally differentiated effector memory CD45RA+ cells were excluded. Specimen: naive CD8+ T cells sorted from blood. The receptors shown here come from a man aged 25-45 years in good health.

The V call is TRBV11-2, the J call TRBJ2-3, with 9 positions matching TRBD1. This CDR3 spans 16 amino acids. The germline gives CDR1 SGHAT, CDR2 FQNNGV. V shed 5 bases and J 0 bases; nucleotides not matched to a gene: 6. The CDR3 sequence: CASSPGTGSSTDTQYF. The CDR3, as DNA: TGTGCCAGCAGCCCGGGGACAGGGTCAAGCACAGATACGCAGTATTTT.

The chain couples TRBV7-9 to TRBJ2-7; 7 nucleotides align to TRBD2. This CDR3 region has 13 residues. The ends lost 9 bases at V and 2 bases at J; junction bases unmatched: 7. Germline CDR1 is SEHNR and CDR2 is FQNEAQ (reference sequence). The chain's CDR3 is CASTTGTTYEQYF. The CDR3 region has the DNA TGTGCCAGTACAACCGGGACTACCTACGAGCAGTACTTC.

A single count supports this clone. The genes are TRBV6-1 and TRBJ2-1; D is possibly TRBD2 (7 bases). V lost 4 bases, J lost 9 bases, and 16 bases lay in between. This CDR3 has 14 amino acids. CDR1 MNHNS and CDR2 SASEGT come from the germline V gene. The chain's CDR3 is CASSGWGGEGEQFF. Written as DNA, the CDR3 is TGTGCCAGCAGTGGGTGGGGGGGCGAGGGTGAGCAGTTCTTC.

The rearrangement joins TRBV29-1 to TRBJ1-2; D gene ambiguous. Germline V CDR1 and CDR2: SQVTM, ANQGSEA. V was pared by 5 bases and J by 4 bases, with 14 bases between. This CDR3 is 13 amino acids long. The CDR3: CSVPSGRIYGYTF. CDR3 nucleotides: TGCAGCGTTCCTAGTGGCAGGATCTATGGCTACACCTTC.

This sequence joins TRBV29-1 and TRBJ2-1; D is possibly TRBD2 (6 bases). Germline lookup yields CDR1 SQVTM and CDR2 ANQGSEA. Trimming left V 4 bases short and J 5 bases short, with 12 bases between. The CDR3 covers 13 residues. The CDR3 is CSVGIGSNNEQFF. CDR3 coding DNA: TGCAGCGTTGGGATCGGGAGCAACAATGAGCAGTTCTTC.

The V call is TRBV14, the J call TRBJ2-1; tentatively, D is TRBD2 (5 bases). The V gene's germline CDR1 is SGHDN and CDR2 FVKESK. With 4 bases removed from V and 5 bases from J, the gap between germline ends came to 9 bases. This CDR3 region has 13 residues. This CDR3 reads CASSPRGNNEQFF. For the CDR3, the DNA is TGTGCCAGCAGCCCCCGAGGGAACAATGAGCAGTTCTTC.

The chain employs TRBV25-1 and TRBJ2-3; no reliable D call. The CDR3 contains 18 residues. Trimming took off 3 bases at V and 0 bases at J, with 19 bases between the two ends. Germline CDR1 is MGHDK and CDR2 is SYGVNS. In DNA form, the CDR3 reads TGTGCCAGCAGTGACTCCCGGATGGGTTCGGGCAGCACAGATACGCAGTATTTT. Translated: CASSDSRMGSGSTDTQYF. Filled out from reference TRBV25-1 and TRBJ2-3, the complete variable domain reads EADIYQTPRYLVIGTGKKITLECSQTMGHDKMYWYQQDPGMELHLIHYSYGVNSTEKGDLSSESTVSRIRTEHFPLTLESARPSHTSQYLCASSDSRMGSGSTDTQYFGPGTRLTVL.

The CDR3 sequence: CASSFPGRGSEQYF. The CDR3 nucleotides are TGTGCCAGCAGTTTTCCTGGCAGGGGTAGCGAGCAGTACTTC. V usage is TRBV27 and J usage is TRBJ2-7, with TRBD1 as a possible D gene (6 bases). This CDR3 contains 14 residues. Germline V lookup: CDR1 MNHEY, CDR2 SMNVEV (reference sequence). Trimming took off 3 bases at V and 6 bases at J, with 15 bases between the two ends.